This TCR beta chain appears in the sequencing data of a study of blood T cell repertoires in COVID-19. Study details: Whether acute or convalescent, the COVID-19 samples came from the United States, Italy and Spain. Sources were T cells, B-cell-depleted T cells, or PBMCs; the material itself was cDNA or gDNA.

This CDR3 comprises 15 residues. Per germline, CDR1 SGHAT and CDR2 FQNNGV. Trimming took 1 base from V and 2 from J, leaving 9 bases between them. This clone was observed a handful of times. Measured with immunoSEQ multiplex PCR; TCRdb has only the in-frame clones, and not every one. This sample has around 150,000 clones; approximately 80% occur once, and the top ten carry 11%. The chain links TRBV11-2 to TRBJ1-3; no clear D gene. This sequence was found in a human donor in a cohort sampled during active COVID-19. Sequenced input: peripheral blood. The CDR3: CASSLGLPTGNTIYF. The CDR3 DNA reads TGTGCCAGCAGCTTAGGACTTCCCACTGGAAACACCATATATTTT.